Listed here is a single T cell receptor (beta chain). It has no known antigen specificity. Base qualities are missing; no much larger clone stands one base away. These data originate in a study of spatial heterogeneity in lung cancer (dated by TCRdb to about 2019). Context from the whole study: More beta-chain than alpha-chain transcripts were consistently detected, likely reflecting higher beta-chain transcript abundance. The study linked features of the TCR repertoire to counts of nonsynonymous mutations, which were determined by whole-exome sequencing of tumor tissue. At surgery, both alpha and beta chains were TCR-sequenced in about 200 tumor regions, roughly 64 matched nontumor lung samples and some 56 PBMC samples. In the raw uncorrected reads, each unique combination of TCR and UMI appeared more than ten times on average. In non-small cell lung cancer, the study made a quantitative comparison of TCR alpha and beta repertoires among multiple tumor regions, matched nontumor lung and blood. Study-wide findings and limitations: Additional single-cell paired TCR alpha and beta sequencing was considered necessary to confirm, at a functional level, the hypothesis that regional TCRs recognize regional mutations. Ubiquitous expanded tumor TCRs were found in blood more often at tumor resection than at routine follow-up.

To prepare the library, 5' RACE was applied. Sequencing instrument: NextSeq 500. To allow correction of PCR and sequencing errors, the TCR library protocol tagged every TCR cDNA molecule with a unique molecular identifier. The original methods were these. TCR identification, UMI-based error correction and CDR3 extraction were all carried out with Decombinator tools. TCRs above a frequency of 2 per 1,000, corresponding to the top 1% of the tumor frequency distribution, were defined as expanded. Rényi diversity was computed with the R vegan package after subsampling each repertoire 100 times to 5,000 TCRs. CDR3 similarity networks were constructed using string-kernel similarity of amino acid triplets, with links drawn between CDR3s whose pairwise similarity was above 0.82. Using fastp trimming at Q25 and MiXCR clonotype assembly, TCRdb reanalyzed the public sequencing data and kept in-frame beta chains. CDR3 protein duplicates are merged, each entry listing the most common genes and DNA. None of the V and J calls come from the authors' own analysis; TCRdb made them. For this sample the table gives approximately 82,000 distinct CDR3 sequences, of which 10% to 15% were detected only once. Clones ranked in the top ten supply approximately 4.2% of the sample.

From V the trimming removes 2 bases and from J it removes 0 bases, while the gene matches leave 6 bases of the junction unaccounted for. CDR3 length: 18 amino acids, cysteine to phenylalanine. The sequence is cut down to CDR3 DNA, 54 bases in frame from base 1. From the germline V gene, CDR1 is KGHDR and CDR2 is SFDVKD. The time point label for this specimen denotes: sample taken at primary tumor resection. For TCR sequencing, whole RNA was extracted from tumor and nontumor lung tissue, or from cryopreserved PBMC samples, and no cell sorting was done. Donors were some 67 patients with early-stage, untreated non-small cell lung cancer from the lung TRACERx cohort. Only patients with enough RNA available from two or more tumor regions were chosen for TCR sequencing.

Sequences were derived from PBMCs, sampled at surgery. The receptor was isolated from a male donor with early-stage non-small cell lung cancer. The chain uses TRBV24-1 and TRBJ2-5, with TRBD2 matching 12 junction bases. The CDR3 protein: CATSDSRTSGVYQETQYF. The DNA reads TGTGCCACCAGTGATTCGCGGACTAGCGGGGTATACCAAGAGACCCAGTACTTC.